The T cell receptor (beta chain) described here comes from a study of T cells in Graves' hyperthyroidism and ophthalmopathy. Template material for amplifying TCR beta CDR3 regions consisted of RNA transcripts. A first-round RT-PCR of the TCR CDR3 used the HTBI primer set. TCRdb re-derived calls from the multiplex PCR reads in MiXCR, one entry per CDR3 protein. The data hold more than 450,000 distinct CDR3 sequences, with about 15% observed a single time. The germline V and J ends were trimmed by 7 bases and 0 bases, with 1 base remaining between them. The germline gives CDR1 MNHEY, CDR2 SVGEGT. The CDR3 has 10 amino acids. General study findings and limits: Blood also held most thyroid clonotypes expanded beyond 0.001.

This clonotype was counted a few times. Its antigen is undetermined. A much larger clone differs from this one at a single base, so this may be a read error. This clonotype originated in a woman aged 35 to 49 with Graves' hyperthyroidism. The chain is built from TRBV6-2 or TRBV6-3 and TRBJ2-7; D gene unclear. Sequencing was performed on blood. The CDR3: CASNSYEQYF. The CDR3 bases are TGTGCCAGCAACTCCTACGAGCAGTACTTC.